One and the same sample provided the 24 T cell receptor beta chains below, sequenced in a study of radiation and T cells in renal cell carcinoma. Assay: immunoSEQ multiplex PCR; the TCRdb copy retains only in-frame clones and omits some. The table shows about 16,000 clones, with 50% occurring only once. Treatment described: 15 Gy SBRT to primary tumor, nephrectomy 4 weeks later. Sequencing used tumor tissue, obtained from a patient whose treatment included radiotherapy and nephrectomy. These receptors came from a woman aged 55 to 70 with renal cell carcinoma.

The rearrangement uses TRBV10-3 and TRBJ2-7; D not resolved. Deletions cut 6 bases from V and 2 bases from J, with 5 bases between. The CDR3 totals 11 residues. Germline lookup yields CDR1 ENHRY and CDR2 SYGVKD. The CDR3 nucleotides read TGTGCCATCAGAACCCCCTACGAGCAGTACTTC. Amino acids: CAIRTPYEQYF.

The chain couples TRBV5-1 to TRBJ2-7; D may match TRBD1 or TRBD2 (6 bases each). The length of the CDR3 is 16 residues. Germline CDR1 and CDR2: SGHRS and YFSETQ. The V end was cut by 6 bases, the J end by 3 bases, with 22 bases between. The CDR3 DNA sequence: TGCGCCAGCACCCTGTCGTCCGGGGGCGCAGGCTACGAGCAGTACTTC. As protein: CASTLSSGGAGYEQYF.

The V call is TRBV30, the J call TRBJ1-2; TRBD1 might be the D (5 bases). This CDR3 has 12 amino acids. Germline V gives CDR1 GTSNPN, CDR2 SVGIG (reference sequence). Trimming stripped 0 bases from V and 8 bases from J, with 10 bases between. The CDR3 nucleotides are TGTGCCTGGAGTGTACGGGGGGACGGCTACACCTTC. It specifies CAWSVRGDGYTF.

This CDR3 is CASSPDRGELFF. CDR3 DNA sequence: TGTGCCAGCAGCCCTGATCGCGGGGAGCTGTTTTTT. The chain recombines TRBV11-2 with TRBJ2-2; D uncertain. The CDR3 is 12 amino acids. Per germline, CDR1 SGHAT and CDR2 FQNNGV. Trimming left V 5 bases short and J 7 bases short, with 8 bases between.

This clone came up a few times. The chain joins TRBV6-5 to TRBJ1-2, with D uncertain. The CDR3 length is 14 residues. Germline-derived CDR1 and CDR2 are MNHEY and SVGAGI. The V gene lost 2 bases and the J gene lost 11 bases, with 18 bases spanning the gap. CDR3 sequence reads: CASSYSVGQVPYTF. The CDR3 DNA is TGTGCCAGCAGTTACAGTGTGGGCCAGGTCCCTTACACCTTC.

This chain connects TRBV14 to TRBJ2-7, with 7 bases matching TRBD1. J gave up 4 bases and V 4 bases, and 19 bases lay outside the gene matches. CDR1 is SGHDN and CDR2 is FVKESK in the germline V gene. The CDR3 covers 18 residues. Here the CDR3 reads CASSPEKVDRNNTYEQYF. CDR3 DNA sequence: TGTGCCAGCAGCCCCGAGAAAGTGGACAGGAACAATACGTACGAGCAGTACTTC. Looking up the rest from reference TRBV14 and TRBJ2-7 gives the full variable domain: EAGVTQFPSHSVIEKGQTVTLRCDPISGHDNLYWYRRVMGKEIKFLLHFVKESKQDESGMPNNRFLAERTGGTYSTLKVQPAELEDSGVYFCASSPEKVDRNNTYEQYFGPGTRLTVT.

This clone is medium-sized (0.01 to 0.1%) in the sample. The CDR3 bases are TGTGCCAGCAGCCTACAGGGATATGGCTACACCTTC. Protein: CASSLQGYGYTF. The rearrangement joins TRBV7-9 to TRBJ1-2; D perhaps matches TRBD1 (6 bases). Germline CDR1 SEHNR, CDR2 FQNEAQ (reference sequence). The ends were cut back, 5 bases at V and 5 bases at J, with 9 bases in the middle. The CDR3 has 12 residues.

The genes are TRBV10-2 and TRBJ1-3; tentatively, D is TRBD1 (5 bases). CDR3 size: 14 residues. V was cut by 3 bases and J by 2 bases, with 8 bases left in between. Germline CDR1 WSHSY, CDR2 SAAADI. The CDR3 bases are TGCGCCAGCAGTGACTTGGGGGCTGGAAACACCATATATTTT. Translation gives CASSDLGAGNTIYF.

This clone was detected a few times. The chain joins TRBV27 to TRBJ2-6, with 7 bases fitting TRBD1. The trim removed 4 bases at V and 2 bases at J, leaving 2 bases unmatched. Per the germline V gene, CDR1 is MNHEY and CDR2 is SMNVEV (reference sequence). This CDR3 has 15 amino acids. The CDR3 DNA is TGTGCCAGCAGTTCAACAGGGGCTGGGGCCAACGTCCTGACTTTC. As protein: CASSSTGAGANVLTF.

V is TRBV4-2 and J is TRBJ2-3; TRBD2 matches at 11 bases. V gave up 2 bases and J gave up 8 bases; unmatched junction bases: 6. Germline V gene sequence: CDR1 LGHNA, CDR2 YNFKEQ. This CDR3 has 15 amino acids. This CDR3 reads CASSQLAGGRVTQYF. CDR3 bases: TGTGCCAGCAGCCAACTAGCGGGAGGTCGGGTTACGCAGTATTTT.

This clone has a single count. Since a far larger clone is one base different, this is likely a read error. The chain uses TRBV5-5 and TRBJ2-5, with D perhaps matching TRBD2 (7 bases). The CDR3 length is 17 residues. V dropped 2 bases and J dropped 3 bases, with 20 bases sitting between them. CDR1 is SGHKS and CDR2 is YYEKEE in the germline V gene (reference sequence). CDR3 sequence reads: CASSFDSGGAFKETQYF. For the CDR3, the DNA is TGTGCCAGCAGCTTCGATTCGGGGGGCGCATTCAAAGAGACCCAGTACTTC.

This chain connects TRBV29-1 to TRBJ1-1, with D perhaps matching TRBD1 (6 bases). Trimming took 6 bases from V and 3 from J, leaving 14 bases between them. Germline CDR1 is SQVTM and CDR2 is ANQGSEA. CDR3 length: 13 residues. CDR3 amino acids: CSVTGGGDTEAFF. The CDR3 region has the DNA TGCAGCGTCACCGGGGGGGGCGACACTGAAGCTTTCTTT.

This clone has more than one count but fewer than ten. This chain joins TRBV4-2 and TRBJ1-1; maybe TRBD1 (5 bases). V was trimmed by 3 bases and J by 8 bases, leaving 16 bases between them. The CDR3 runs 14 residues. CDR1 is LGHNA and CDR2 is YNFKEQ in the germline V gene. CDR3 residues: CASSQAHQGLEAFF. The CDR3 DNA reads as TGTGCCAGCAGCCAGGCTCACCAGGGATTAGAAGCTTTCTTT.

The chain has TRBV18 and TRBJ2-3, with 10 bases lining up with TRBD1. J lost 2 bases, V lost 3 bases, and 5 bases had no gene match. CDR3 size: 16 residues. Looked up from germline, CDR1 is KGHSH and CDR2 is LQKENI. The CDR3 nucleotides read TGTGCCAGCTCACCGGGACAGGGGACATCCACAGATACGCAGTATTTT. Translation gives CASSPGQGTSTDTQYF.

This clone appeared a few times. The rearrangement joins TRBV25-1 to TRBJ1-2; no reliable D call. The V end was cut by 5 bases, the J end by 7 bases, with 11 bases between. The germline V gene encodes CDR1 MGHDK and CDR2 SYGVNS. The CDR3 runs to 12 residues. The CDR3 is CASSRPGGGYTF. CDR3 nucleotides: TGTGCCAGCAGTAGACCGGGCGGTGGCTACACCTTC.

V is TRBV5-5 and J is TRBJ1-2; 12 nucleotides line up with TRBD1. This CDR3 region has 17 residues. Germline CDR1 SGHKS, CDR2 YYEKEE (reference sequence). V shed 5 bases and J 4 bases; nucleotides not matched to a gene: 12. CDR3 residues: CASSSPGTGGLIYGYTF. CDR3 sequence (DNA): TGTGCCAGCAGTTCCCCTGGGACAGGGGGCTTAATCTATGGCTACACCTTC.

A remark on this clone: A far larger clone lies a single base away; this is likely a read error. Different DNA sequences within this sample yield the same CDR3. The rearrangement joins TRBV5-1 to TRBJ2-7, with TRBD2 matching over 15 bases. From germline, CDR1 is SGHRS and CDR2 YFSETQ. The V and J ends lost 3 bases and 4 bases, in that order; junction bases with no gene match: 2. The CDR3 is 15 residues long. CDR3 DNA: TGCGCCAGCAGCTCGGGACTAGCGGGGGGTTACGAGCAGTACTTC. This codes for CASSSGLAGGYEQYF.

The chain is built from TRBV7-8 and TRBJ2-7, with D maybe TRBD1 (7 bases). CDR1 SGHVS and CDR2 FQNEAQ come from the germline V gene. Trimming shortened V by 4 bases and J by 7 bases, and 26 bases separated the two germline ends. This CDR3 is built from 17 residues. In nucleotides, the CDR3 is TGTGCCAGCAGCTCGAGGACAGGTTGGGGCGTTGGGGGGGAGCAGTACTTC. Its translation is CASSSRTGWGVGGEQYF.

The J gene is TRBJ1-1, the V gene TRBV5-6; D possibly corresponds to TRBD1 (6 bases). The CDR3 extends over 13 amino acids. CDR1 is SGHDT and CDR2 is YYEEEE in the germline V gene. V dropped 4 bases and J dropped 4 bases, with 11 bases sitting between them. The CDR3 sequence is CASSLRGGTEAFF. The CDR3 DNA follows: TGTGCCAGCAGCCTCAGGGGCGGCACTGAAGCTTTCTTT.

V is TRBV5-1 and J is TRBJ2-5; weak D call: TRBD1 (5 bases). The length of the CDR3 is 15 residues. V shed 4 bases and J shed 4 bases, with 17 bases lying between them. The V gene's germline CDR1 is SGHRS and CDR2 YFSETQ. CDR3 sequence: CASSRALGAGETQYF. As DNA, the CDR3 is TGCGCCAGCAGCCGGGCCCTAGGGGCAGGAGAGACCCAGTACTTC.

The V call is TRBV27, the J call TRBJ2-3, with 11 nucleotides matching TRBD2. This CDR3 has 14 residues. The germline CDR1 and CDR2 sequences are MNHEY and SMNVEV (reference sequence). V trimming: 6 bases; J trimming: 7 bases; junction bases outside the gene matches: 6. The CDR3 sequence is CASRLAGGPNTQYF. The CDR3 nucleotides are TGTGCCAGCAGGTTAGCGGGGGGGCCGAATACGCAGTATTTT.

This clone has just a few counts. It is likely a read error: a sequence one base away is far more abundant. The chain joins TRBV9 to TRBJ2-7, with a tentative D call TRBD2 (6 bases). Germline V gives CDR1 SGDLS, CDR2 YYNGEE. Trimming removed 4 bases from V and 1 base from J, with 9 bases in between. The CDR3 totals 13 residues. CDR3: CASSLEGSYEQYF. The CDR3, as DNA: TGTGCCAGCAGCTTGGAGGGGTCCTACGAGCAGTACTTC.

This clone is labeled large. The chain recombines TRBV16 with TRBJ2-7, with TRBD2 as a possible D gene (6 bases). Trimming took 4 bases from V and 0 from J, leaving 7 bases between them. The CDR3 runs 13 residues. The germline CDR1 and CDR2 sequences are KGHSY and FQNENV. CDR3: CASSPGVSYEQYF. As DNA, the CDR3 is TGTGCCAGCAGCCCGGGGGTCTCCTACGAGCAGTACTTC.

The V gene is TRBV5-1, the J gene TRBJ1-4; 10 nucleotides line up with TRBD1. Trimming took 5 bases from V and 5 from J; bases not matched to a gene: 9. CDR1 and CDR2 from the germline V gene are SGHRS and YFSETQ. The CDR3 extends over 16 amino acids. DNA for the CDR3: TGCGCCAGCAGACCTAACCCGGGACAGGGGAATGAAAAACTGTTTTTT. The encoded protein is CASRPNPGQGNEKLFF.